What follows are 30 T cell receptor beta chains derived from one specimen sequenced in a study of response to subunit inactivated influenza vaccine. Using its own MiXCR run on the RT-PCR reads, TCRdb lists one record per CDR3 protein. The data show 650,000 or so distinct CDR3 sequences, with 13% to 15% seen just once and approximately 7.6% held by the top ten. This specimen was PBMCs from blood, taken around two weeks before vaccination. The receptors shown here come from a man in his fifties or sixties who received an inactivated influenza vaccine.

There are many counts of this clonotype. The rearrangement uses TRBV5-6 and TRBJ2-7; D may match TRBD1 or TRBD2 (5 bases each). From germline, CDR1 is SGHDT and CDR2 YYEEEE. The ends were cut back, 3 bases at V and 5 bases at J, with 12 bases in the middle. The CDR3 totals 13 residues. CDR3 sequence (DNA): TGTGCCAGCAGCTCCGGGACCCAGAACGAGCAGTACTTC. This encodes CASSSGTQNEQYF.

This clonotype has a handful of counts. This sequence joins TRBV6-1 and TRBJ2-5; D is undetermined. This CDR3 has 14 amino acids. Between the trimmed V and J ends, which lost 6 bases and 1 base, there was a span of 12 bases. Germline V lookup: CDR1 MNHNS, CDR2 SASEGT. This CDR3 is CASRPDRAQETQYF. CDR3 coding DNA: TGTGCCAGCAGACCGGACCGTGCCCAAGAGACCCAGTACTTC.

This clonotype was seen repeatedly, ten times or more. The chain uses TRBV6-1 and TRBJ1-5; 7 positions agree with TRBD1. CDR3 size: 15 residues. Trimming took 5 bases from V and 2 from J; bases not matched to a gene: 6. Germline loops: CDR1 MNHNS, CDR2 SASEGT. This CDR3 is CASSPHRGGNQPQHF. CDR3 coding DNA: TGTGCCAGCAGTCCCCACAGGGGTGGCAATCAGCCCCAGCATTTT.

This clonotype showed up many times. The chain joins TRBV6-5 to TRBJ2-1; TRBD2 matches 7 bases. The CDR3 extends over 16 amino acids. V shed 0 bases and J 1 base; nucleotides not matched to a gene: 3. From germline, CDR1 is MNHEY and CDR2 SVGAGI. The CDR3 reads CASSYSSGGSYNEQFF. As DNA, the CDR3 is TGTGCCAGCAGTTACTCATCGGGGGGATCCTACAATGAGCAGTTCTTC.

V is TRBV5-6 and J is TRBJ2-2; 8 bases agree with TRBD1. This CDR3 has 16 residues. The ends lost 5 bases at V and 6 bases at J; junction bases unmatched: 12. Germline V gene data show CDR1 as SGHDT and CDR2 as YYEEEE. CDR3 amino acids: CASSSWQGAESGELFF. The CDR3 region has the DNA TGTGCCAGCAGTTCGTGGCAGGGGGCCGAGTCCGGGGAGCTGTTTTTT.

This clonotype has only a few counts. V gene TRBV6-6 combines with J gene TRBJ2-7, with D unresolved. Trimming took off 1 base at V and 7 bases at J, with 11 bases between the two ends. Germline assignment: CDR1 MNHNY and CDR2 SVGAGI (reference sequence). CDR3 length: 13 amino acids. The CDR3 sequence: CASSYFTAAEQYF. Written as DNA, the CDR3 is TGTGCCAGCAGTTACTTTACCGCGGCGGAGCAGTACTTC.

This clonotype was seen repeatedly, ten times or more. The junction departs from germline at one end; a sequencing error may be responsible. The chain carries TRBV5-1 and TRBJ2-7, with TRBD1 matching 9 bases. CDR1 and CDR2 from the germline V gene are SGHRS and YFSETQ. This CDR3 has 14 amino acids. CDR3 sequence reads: CASSSGQGRYEQYF. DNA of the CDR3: TGTGCCAGCAGCTCTGGACAGGGGAGGTACGAGCAGTACTTC.

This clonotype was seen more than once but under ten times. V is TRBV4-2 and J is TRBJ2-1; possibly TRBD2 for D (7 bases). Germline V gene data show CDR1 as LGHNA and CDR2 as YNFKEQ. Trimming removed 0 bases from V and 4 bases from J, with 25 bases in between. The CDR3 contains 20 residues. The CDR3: CASSQDRGGWEGGSYNEQFF. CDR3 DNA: TGTGCCAGCAGCCAAGATAGGGGGGGCTGGGAGGGAGGGTCATACAATGAGCAGTTCTTC.

As DNA, the CDR3 is TGTGCCAGCAGCCCTAGCGGGGGGAACACAGATACGCAGTATTTT. The encoded protein is CASSPSGGNTDTQYF. The V gene is TRBV4-2, the J gene TRBJ2-3; 11 positions match TRBD2. From germline, CDR1 is LGHNA and CDR2 YNFKEQ. There are 15 residues in the CDR3. The V gene end was trimmed by 4 bases and the J gene end by 2 bases; junction bases not matched to a gene: 2.

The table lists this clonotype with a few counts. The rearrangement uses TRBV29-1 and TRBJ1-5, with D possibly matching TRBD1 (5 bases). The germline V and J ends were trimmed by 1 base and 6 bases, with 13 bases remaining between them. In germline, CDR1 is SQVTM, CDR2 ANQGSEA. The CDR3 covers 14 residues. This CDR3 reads CSVEGVGAGQPQHF. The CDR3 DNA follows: TGCAGCGTTGAAGGGGTCGGGGCCGGTCAGCCCCAGCATTTT. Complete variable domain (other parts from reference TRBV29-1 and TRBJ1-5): SAVISQKPSRDICQRGTSLTIQCQVDSQVTMMFWYRQQPGQSLTLIATANQGSEATYESGFVIDKFPISRPNLTFSTLTVSNMSPEDSSIYLCSVEGVGAGQPQHFGDGTRLSIL.

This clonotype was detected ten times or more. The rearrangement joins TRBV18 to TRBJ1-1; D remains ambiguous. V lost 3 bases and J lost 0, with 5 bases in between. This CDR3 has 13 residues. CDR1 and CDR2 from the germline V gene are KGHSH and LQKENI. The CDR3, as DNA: TGTGCCAGCTCACCGAATATGAACACTGAAGCTTTCTTT. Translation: CASSPNMNTEAFF.

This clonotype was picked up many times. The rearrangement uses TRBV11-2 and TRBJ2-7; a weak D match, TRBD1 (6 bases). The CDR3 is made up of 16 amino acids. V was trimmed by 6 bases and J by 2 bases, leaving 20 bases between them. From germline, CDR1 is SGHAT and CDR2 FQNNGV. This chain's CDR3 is CASSTLLRDITYEQYF. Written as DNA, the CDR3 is TGTGCCAGCAGTACGCTGCTCCGGGACATAACCTACGAGCAGTACTTC.

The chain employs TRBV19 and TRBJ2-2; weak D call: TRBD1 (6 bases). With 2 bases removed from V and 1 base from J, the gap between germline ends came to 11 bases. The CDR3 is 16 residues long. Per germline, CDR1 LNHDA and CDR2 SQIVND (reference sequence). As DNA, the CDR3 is TGTGCCAGTAGTATACTCAACAGGGAGAACACCGGGGAGCTGTTTTTT. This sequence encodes CASSILNRENTGELFF.

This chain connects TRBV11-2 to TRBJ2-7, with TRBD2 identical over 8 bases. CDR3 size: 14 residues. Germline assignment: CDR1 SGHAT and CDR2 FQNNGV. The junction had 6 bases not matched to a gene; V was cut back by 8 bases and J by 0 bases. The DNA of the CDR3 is TGTGCCAGCGCGGGGACTAGATCCTCCTACGAGCAGTACTTC. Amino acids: CASAGTRSSYEQYF.

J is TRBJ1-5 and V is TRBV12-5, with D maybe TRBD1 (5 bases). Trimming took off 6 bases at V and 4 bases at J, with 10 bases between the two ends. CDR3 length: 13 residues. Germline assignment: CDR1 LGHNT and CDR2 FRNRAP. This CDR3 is CASGYGANQPQHF. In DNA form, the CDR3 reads TGTGCTAGTGGGTATGGGGCGAATCAGCCCCAGCATTTT.

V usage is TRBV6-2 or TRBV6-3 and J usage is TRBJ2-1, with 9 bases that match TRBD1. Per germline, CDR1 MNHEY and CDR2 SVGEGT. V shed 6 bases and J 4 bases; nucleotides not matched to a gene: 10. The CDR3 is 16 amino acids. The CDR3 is CASSGTGWPLYNEQFF. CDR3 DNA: TGTGCCAGCAGCGGGACAGGGTGGCCCCTATACAATGAGCAGTTCTTC.

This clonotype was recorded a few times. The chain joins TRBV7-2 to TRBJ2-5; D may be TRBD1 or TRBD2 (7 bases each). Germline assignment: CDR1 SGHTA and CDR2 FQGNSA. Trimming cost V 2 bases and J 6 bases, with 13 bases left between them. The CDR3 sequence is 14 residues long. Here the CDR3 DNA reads TGTGCCAGCAGCTTACGACAGGGAGGGCAGACCCAGTACTTC. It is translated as CASSLRQGGQTQYF.

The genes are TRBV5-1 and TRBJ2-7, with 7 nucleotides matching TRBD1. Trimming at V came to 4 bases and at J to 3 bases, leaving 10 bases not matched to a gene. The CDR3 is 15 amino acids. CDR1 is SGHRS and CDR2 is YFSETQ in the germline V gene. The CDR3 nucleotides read TGCGCCAGCAGCCCCGGGACAGCTTTTGGCTACGAGCAGTACTTC. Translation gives CASSPGTAFGYEQYF.

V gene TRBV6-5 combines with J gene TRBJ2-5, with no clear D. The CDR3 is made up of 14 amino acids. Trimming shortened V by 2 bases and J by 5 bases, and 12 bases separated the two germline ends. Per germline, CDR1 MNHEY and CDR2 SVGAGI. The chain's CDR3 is CASSYTDARETQYF. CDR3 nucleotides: TGTGCCAGCAGTTACACGGACGCCCGGGAGACCCAGTACTTC.

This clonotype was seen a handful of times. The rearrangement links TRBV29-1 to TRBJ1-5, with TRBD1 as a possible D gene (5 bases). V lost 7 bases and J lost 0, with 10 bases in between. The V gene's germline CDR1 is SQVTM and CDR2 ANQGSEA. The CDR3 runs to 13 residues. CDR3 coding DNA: TGCAGCGCTATGACAGATAGCAATCAGCCCCAGCATTTT. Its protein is CSAMTDSNQPQHF.

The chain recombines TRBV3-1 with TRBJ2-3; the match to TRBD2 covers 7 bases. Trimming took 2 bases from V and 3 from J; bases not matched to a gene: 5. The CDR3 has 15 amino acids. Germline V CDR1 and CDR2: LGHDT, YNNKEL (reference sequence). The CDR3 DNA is TGTGCCAGCAGCCAACGCGGGGGATATACAGATACGCAGTATTTT. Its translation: CASSQRGGYTDTQYF.

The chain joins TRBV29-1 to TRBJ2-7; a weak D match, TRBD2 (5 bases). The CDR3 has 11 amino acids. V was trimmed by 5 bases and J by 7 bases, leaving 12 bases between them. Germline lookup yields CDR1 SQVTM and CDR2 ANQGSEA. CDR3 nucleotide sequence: TGCAGCGTTTCGAGGGAGCGGGAGCAGTACTTC. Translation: CSVSREREQYF.

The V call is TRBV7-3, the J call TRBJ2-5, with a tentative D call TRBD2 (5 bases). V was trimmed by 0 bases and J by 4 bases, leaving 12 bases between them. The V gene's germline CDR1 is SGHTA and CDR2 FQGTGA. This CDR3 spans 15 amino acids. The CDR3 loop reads CASSLTPGRGETQYF. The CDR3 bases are TGTGCCAGCAGCTTAACCCCAGGCCGGGGAGAGACCCAGTACTTC.

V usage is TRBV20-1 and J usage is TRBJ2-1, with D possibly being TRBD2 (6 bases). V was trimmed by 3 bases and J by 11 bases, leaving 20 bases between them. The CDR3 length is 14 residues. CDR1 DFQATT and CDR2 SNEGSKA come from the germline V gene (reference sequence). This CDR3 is CSARGGSTSRKQFF. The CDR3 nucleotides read TGCAGTGCTAGGGGAGGAAGTACTAGCCGGAAGCAGTTCTTC.

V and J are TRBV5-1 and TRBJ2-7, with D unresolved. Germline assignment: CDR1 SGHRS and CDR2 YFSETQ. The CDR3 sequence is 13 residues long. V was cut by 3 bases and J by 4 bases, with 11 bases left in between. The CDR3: CASSSTLLYEQYF. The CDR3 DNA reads TGCGCCAGCAGCTCGACCCTTCTATACGAGCAGTACTTC.

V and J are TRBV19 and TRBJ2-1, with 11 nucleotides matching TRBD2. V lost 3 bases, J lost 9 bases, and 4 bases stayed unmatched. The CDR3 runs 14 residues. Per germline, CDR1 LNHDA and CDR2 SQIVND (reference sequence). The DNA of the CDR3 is TGTGCCAGTAGTATTGGGACTAGCGGCGGTGAGCAGTTCTTC. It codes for CASSIGTSGGEQFF. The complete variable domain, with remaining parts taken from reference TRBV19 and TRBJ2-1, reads DGGITQSPKYLFRKEGQNVTLSCEQNLNHDAMYWYRQDPGQGLRLIYYSQIVNDFQKGDIAEGYSVSREKKESFPLTVTSAQKNPTAFYLCASSIGTSGGEQFFGPGTRLTVL.

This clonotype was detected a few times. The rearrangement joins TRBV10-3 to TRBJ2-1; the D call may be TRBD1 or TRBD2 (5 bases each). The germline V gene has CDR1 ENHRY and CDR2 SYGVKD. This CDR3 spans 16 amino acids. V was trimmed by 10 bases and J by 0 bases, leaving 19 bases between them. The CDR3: CATGARDGGSYNEQFF. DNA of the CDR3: TGTGCCACCGGGGCCCGGGATGGTGGCTCCTACAATGAGCAGTTCTTC.

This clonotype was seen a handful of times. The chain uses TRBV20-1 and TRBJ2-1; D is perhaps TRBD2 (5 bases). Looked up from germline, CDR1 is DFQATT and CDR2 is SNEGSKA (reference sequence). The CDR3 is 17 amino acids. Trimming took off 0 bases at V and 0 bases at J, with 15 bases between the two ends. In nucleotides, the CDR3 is TGCAGTGCTAGAGATCGAAGCGGAGCACACTCCTACAATGAGCAGTTCTTC. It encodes CSARDRSGAHSYNEQFF.

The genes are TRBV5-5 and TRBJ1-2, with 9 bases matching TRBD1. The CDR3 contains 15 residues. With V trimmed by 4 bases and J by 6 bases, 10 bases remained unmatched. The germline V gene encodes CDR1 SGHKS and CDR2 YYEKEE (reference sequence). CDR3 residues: CASSVLSTGGNGYTF. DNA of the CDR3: TGTGCCAGCAGCGTACTTTCGACAGGGGGTAATGGCTACACCTTC.

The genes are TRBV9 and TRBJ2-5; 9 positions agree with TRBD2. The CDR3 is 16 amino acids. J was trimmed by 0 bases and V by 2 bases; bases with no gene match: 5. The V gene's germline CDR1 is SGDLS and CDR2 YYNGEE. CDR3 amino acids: CASSVLSGGYQETQYF. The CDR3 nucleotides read TGTGCCAGCAGCGTCCTTAGCGGGGGTTACCAAGAGACCCAGTACTTC. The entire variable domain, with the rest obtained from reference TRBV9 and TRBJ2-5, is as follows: DSGVTQTPKHLITATGQRVTLRCSPRSGDLSVYWYQQSLDQGLQFLIQYYNGEERAKGNILERFSAQQFPDLHSELNLSSLELGDSALYFCASSVLSGGYQETQYFGPGTRLLVL.